The next 12 T cell receptor beta chains were all read from a single sample in a study of T cells expressing NK-cell markers. TCRdb processed the 5' RACE reads again and assigns one entry to each CDR3 protein, with no DNA. This sample contains more than 400,000 distinct CDR3 sequences. Source material: blood T cells: a sorted CD56 or NKG2C T cell subset, CD4+ or CD8+ T cells, or bulk PBMC T cells (not recorded which). These receptors were collected from a woman between 18 and 69 years old in good health.

The rearrangement joins TRBV12-3 or TRBV12-4 to TRBJ1-1. The CDR3 is 15 amino acids. CDR3 residues: CASLQRQHTNTEAFF.

This chain links TRBV12-5 with TRBJ2-1; the TRBD2 assignment by TCRdb is unverifiable without DNA. The CDR3 sequence is 15 residues long. Germline V gene sequence: CDR1 LGHNT, CDR2 FRNRAP. CDR3 sequence: CASGFRASSYNEQFF.

V gene TRBV4-3 combines with J gene TRBJ2-2; with no DNA, the TCRdb D assignment of TRBD2 cannot be verified. Germline CDR1 and CDR2: LGHNA and YSLEER. The CDR3 is 16 amino acids. This CDR3 is CASSQRIAGPPGELFF.

The CDR3 reads CASSLGTSGPPNTQYF. V usage is TRBV5-1 and J usage is TRBJ2-3; with no DNA, the TCRdb D assignment of TRBD2 cannot be verified. From germline, CDR1 is SGHRS and CDR2 YFSETQ. The CDR3 is 16 amino acids.

The V and J genes are TRBV5-1 and TRBJ2-1; checking the TCRdb D call of TRBD1 is not possible without DNA. Germline V lookup: CDR1 SGHRS, CDR2 YFSETQ. The CDR3 has 16 amino acids. CDR3 loop: CASSLDLGSLYNEQFF.

The chain has TRBV10-3 and TRBJ2-5; checking the TCRdb D call of TRBD1 is not possible without DNA. This CDR3 contains 14 residues. The germline V gene encodes CDR1 ENHRY and CDR2 SYGVKD. This chain's CDR3 is CAIRDTGSEETQYF.

J is TRBJ2-2 and V is TRBV7-3. This CDR3 contains 15 residues. Germline assignment: CDR1 SGHTA and CDR2 FQGTGA. The CDR3 loop is CASSLSGYNTGELFF.

CDR3 in amino acids: CASSFDYNEQFF. The chain links TRBV5-4 to TRBJ2-1. CDR1 and CDR2 (germline): SGHNT, YYREEE (reference sequence). The length of the CDR3 is 12 residues.

The chain carries TRBV5-5 and TRBJ1-5; TCRdb returns TRBD1, unconfirmable since there is no DNA. The CDR3 is 15 amino acids. The V gene's germline CDR1 is SGHKS and CDR2 YYEKEE (reference sequence). Here the CDR3 reads CASTPGVDGNQPQHF.

This chain connects TRBV20-1 to TRBJ2-5; TCRdb returns TRBD1, unconfirmable since there is no DNA. The CDR3 covers 16 residues. Germline V CDR1 and CDR2: DFQATT, SNEGSKA (reference sequence). The chain's CDR3 is CSARDLDGTGLKTQYF.

The rearrangement uses TRBV15 and TRBJ2-2; TCRdb's assignment of TRBD1 cannot be checked, as there is no DNA. CDR1 is LNHNV and CDR2 is YYDKDF in the germline V gene (reference sequence). The CDR3 consists of 16 residues. CDR3 amino acids: CATSRAGAENTGELFF.

The chain combines TRBV7-9 with TRBJ2-1; checking the TCRdb D call of TRBD1 is not possible without DNA. Germline lookup yields CDR1 SEHNR and CDR2 FQNEAQ (reference sequence). The CDR3 is 12 amino acids. The CDR3 reads CASSLLGDEQFF.